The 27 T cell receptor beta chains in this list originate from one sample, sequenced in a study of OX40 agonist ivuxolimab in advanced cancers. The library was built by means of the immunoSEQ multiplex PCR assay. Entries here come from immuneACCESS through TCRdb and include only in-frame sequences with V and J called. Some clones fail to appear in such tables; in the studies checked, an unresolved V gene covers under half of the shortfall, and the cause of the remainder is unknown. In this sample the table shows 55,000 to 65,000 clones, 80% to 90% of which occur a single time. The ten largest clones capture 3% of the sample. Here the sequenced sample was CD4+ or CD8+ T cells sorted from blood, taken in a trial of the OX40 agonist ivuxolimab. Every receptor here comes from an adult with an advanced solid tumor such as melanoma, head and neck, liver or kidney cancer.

This CDR3 reads CAGGFRGTDTQYF. CDR3 DNA: TGTGCCGGGGGTTTTAGGGGCACAGATACGCAGTATTTT. The rearrangement uses TRBV6-1 and TRBJ2-3, with D perhaps TRBD1 or TRBD2 (5 bases each). Germline CDR1 is MNHNS and CDR2 is SASEGT. Trimming pared 11 bases from V and 1 base from J, leaving 13 bases between. This CDR3 region has 13 residues.

The CDR3 DNA reads TGTGCCACCAGTAGTATGGGGGGGCAGCCCCAGCATTTT. Its translation is CATSSMGGQPQHF. The chain couples TRBV15 to TRBJ1-5; maybe TRBD1 (5 bases). Trimming removed 6 bases from V and 7 bases from J, with 13 bases in between. Germline V gene sequence: CDR1 LNHNV, CDR2 YYDKDF (reference sequence). The CDR3 has 13 amino acids.

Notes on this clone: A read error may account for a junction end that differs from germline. This CDR3 is CASSPPTGGNTIYF. The CDR3 region has the DNA TGTGCCAGCTCCCCACCCACGGGAGGAAACACCATATATTTT. The chain carries TRBV18 and TRBJ1-3; D gene unclear. CDR3 length equals 14 residues. Germline CDR1 reads KGHSH; CDR2 reads LQKENI.

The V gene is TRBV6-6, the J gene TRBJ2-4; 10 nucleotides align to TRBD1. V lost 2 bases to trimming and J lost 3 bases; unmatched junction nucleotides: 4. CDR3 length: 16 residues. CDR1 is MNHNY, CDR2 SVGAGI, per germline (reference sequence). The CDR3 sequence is CASSYGTGEDKNIQYF. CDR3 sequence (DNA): TGTGCCAGCAGTTACGGGACAGGGGAAGACAAAAACATTCAGTACTTC.

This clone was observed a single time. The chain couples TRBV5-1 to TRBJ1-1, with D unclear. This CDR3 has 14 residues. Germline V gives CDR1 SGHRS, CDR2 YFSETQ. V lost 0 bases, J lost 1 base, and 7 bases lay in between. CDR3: CASSLAVRNTEAFF. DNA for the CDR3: TGCGCCAGCAGCTTGGCCGTCAGGAACACTGAAGCTTTCTTT.

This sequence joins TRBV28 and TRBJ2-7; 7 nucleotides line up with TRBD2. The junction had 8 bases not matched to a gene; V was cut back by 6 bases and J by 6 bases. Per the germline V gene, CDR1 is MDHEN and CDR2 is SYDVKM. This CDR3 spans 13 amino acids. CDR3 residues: CASSRLSGGEQYF. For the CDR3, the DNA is TGTGCCAGCAGCAGACTCTCGGGAGGCGAGCAGTACTTC.

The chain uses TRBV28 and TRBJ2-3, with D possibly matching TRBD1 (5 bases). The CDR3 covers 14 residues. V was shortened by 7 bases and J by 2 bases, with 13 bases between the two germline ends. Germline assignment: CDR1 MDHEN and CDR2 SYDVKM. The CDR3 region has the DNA TGTGCCAGCATCCCCCCAGGGTCCACAGATACGCAGTATTTT. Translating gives CASIPPGSTDTQYF.

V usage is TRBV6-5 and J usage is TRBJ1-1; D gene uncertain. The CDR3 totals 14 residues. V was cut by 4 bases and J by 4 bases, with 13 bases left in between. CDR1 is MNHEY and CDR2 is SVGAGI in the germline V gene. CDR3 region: CASSSATVSTEAFF. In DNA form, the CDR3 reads TGTGCCAGCAGTTCGGCGACGGTGAGCACTGAAGCTTTCTTT.

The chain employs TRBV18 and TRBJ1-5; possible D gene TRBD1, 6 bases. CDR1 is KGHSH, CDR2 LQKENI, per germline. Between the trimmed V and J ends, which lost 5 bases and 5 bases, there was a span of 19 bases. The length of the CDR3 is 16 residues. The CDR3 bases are TGTGCCAGCTCAAGGAACAGGGAAGGGTCAGATCAGCCCCAGCATTTT. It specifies CASSRNREGSDQPQHF.

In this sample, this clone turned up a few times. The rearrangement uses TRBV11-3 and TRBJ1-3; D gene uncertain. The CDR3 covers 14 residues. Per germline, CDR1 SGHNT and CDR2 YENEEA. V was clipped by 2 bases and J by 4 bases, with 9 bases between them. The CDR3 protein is CASSLSGVGNTIYF. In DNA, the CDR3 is TGTGCCAGCAGCTTATCCGGTGTGGGAAACACCATATATTTT.

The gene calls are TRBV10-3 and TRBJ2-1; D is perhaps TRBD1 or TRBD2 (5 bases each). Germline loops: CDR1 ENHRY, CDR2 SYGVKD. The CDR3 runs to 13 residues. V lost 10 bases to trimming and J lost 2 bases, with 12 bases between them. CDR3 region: CASSGTTYNEQFF. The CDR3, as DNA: TGTGCCAGTTCCGGGACCACCTACAATGAGCAGTTCTTC.

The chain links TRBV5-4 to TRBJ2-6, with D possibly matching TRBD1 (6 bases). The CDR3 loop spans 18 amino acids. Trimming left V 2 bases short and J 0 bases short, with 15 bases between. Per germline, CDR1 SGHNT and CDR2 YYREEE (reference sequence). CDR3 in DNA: TGTGCCAGCAGCTTAGGGGGACGGCCGCCCTCTGGGGCCAACGTCCTGACTTTC. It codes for CASSLGGRPPSGANVLTF.

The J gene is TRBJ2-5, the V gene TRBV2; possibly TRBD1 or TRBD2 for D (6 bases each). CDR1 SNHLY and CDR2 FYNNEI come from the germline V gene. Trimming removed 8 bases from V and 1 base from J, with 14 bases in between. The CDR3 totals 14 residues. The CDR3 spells CASGGGGVQETQYF. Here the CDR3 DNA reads TGTGCCAGCGGAGGGGGTGGGGTCCAAGAGACCCAGTACTTC. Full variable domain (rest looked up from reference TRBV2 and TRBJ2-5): EPEVTQTPSHQVTQMGQEVILRCVPISNHLYFYWYRQILGQKVEFLVSFYNNEISEKSEIFDDQFSVERPDGSNFTLKIRSTKLEDSAMYFCASGGGGVQETQYFGPGTRLLVL.

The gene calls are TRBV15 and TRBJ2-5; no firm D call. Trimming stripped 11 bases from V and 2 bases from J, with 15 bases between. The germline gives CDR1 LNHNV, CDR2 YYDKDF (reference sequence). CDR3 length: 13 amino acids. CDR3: CACRSGVQETQYF. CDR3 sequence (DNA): TGTGCCTGTCGCTCGGGTGTTCAAGAGACCCAGTACTTC.

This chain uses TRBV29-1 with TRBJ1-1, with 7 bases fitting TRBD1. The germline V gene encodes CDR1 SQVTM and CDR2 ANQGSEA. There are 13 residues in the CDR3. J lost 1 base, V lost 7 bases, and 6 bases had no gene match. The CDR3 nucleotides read TGCAGCGCTAGACAGGGCACGAACACTGAAGCTTTCTTT. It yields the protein CSARQGTNTEAFF.

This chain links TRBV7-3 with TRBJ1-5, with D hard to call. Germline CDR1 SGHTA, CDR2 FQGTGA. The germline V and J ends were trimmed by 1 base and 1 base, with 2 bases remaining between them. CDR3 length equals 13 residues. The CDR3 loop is CASSLRSNQPQHF. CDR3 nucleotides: TGTGCCAGCAGCTTAAGGAGCAATCAGCCCCAGCATTTT.

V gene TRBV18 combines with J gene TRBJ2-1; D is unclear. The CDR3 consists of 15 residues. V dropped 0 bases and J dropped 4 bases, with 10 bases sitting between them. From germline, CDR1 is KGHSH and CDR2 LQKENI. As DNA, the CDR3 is TGTGCCAGCTCACCACCGATGGGCAAATACAATGAGCAGTTCTTC. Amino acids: CASSPPMGKYNEQFF. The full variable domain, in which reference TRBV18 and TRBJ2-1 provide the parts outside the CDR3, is NAGVMQNPRHLVRRRGQEARLRCSPMKGHSHVYWYRQLPEEGLKFMVYLQKENIIDESGMPKERFSAEFPKEGPSILRIQQVVRGDSAAYFCASSPPMGKYNEQFFGPGTRLTVL.

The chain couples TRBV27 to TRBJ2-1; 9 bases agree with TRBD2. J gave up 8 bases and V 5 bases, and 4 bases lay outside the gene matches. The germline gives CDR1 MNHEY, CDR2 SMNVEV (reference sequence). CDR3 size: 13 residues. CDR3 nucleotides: TGTGCCAGCAGTCTCATAGCGGGAGATGAGCAGTTCTTC. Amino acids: CASSLIAGDEQFF.

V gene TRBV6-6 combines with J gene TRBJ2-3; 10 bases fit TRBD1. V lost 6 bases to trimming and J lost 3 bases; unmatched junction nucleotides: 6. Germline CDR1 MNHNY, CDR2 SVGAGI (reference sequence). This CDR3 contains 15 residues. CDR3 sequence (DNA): TGTGCCAGCAGCGGGGACAGGGGAGGGACAGATACGCAGTATTTT. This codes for CASSGDRGGTDTQYF.

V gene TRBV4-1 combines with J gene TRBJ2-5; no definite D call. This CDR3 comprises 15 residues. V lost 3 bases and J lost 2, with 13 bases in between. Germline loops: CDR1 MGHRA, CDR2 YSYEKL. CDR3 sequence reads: CASSHGWVGQETQYF. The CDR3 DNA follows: TGCGCCAGCAGCCACGGGTGGGTGGGGCAAGAGACCCAGTACTTC.

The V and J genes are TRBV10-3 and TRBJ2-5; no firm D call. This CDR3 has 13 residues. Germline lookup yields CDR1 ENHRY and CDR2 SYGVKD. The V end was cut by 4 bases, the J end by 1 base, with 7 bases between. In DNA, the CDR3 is TGTGCCATCAGTGCAGACGGCCAAGAGACCCAGTACTTC. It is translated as CAISADGQETQYF.

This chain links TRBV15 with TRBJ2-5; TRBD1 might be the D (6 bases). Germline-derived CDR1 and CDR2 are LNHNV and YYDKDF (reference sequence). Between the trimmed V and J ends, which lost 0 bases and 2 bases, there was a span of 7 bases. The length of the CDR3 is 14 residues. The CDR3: CATSREGGQETQYF. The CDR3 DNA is TGTGCCACCAGCAGAGAAGGGGGACAAGAGACCCAGTACTTC.

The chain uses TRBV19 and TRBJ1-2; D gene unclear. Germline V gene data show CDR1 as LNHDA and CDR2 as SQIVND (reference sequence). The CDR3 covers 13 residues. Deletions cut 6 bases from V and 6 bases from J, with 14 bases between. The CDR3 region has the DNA TGTGCCAGTAGCATTGCCCGGCGGGATGGCTACACCTTC. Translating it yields CASSIARRDGYTF.

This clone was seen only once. The CDR3 DNA sequence: TGTGCCAGCAGCTTGGAGGGGCCCAACACCGGGGAGCTGTTTTTT. It is translated as CASSLEGPNTGELFF. The chain carries TRBV5-8 and TRBJ2-2; a weak D match, TRBD1 (5 bases). Germline V gene data show CDR1 as SGHTS and CDR2 as YDEGEE. This CDR3 has 15 residues. Trimming pared 0 bases from V and 2 bases from J, leaving 8 bases between.

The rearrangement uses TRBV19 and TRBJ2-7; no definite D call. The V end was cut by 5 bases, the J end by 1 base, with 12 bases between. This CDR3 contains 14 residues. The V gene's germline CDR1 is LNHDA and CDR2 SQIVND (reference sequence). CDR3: CASSLRPRSYEQYF. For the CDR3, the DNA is TGTGCCAGTAGTCTCCGCCCAAGATCCTACGAGCAGTACTTC.

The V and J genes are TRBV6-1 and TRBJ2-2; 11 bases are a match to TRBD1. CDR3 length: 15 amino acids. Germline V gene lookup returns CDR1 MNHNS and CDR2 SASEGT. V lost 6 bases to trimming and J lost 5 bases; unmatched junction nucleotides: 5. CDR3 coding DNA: TGTGCCAGCAGGGACAGGGGGCTAAGGACCGGGGAGCTGTTTTTT. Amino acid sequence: CASRDRGLRTGELFF.

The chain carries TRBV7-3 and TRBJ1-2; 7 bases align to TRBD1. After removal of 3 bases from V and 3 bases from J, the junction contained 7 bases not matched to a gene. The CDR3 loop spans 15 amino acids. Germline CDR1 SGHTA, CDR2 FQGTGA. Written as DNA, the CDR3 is TGTGCCAGCAGCTTCCGCGGGACAGAGGACTATGGCTACACCTTC. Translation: CASSFRGTEDYGYTF.